These T cell receptor beta chains were read from a single sample in a study of tumor and adjacent non-tumor tissue in lung cancer. TCRdb reprocessed the multiplex PCR reads with MiXCR, giving one entry per CDR3 protein. Among 94,000 or so distinct CDR3 sequences listed, roughly 77% were seen once. The material sequenced was distant non-tumor lung tissue. These receptor sequences come from a woman aged 45-60 years with non-small cell lung cancer. CDR3s include the opening cysteine and the closing phenylalanine or tryptophan. D genes are given only for firm matches. Clone size is shown for a subset of rows, as once, few, many or a class of expanded clone.

d_gene	v_gene	abundance	j_gene	CDR3aa	CDR3nt
.	TRBV30	.	TRBJ2-1	CAWRDRIPGGSEEFF	TGTGCTTGGAGGGATCGAATACCCGGGGGCTCGGAGGAATTCTTC
TRBD1	TRBV10-3	few	TRBJ2-7	CAIGETLGPRQGQYEQYF	TGTGCCATCGGTGAGACTTTGGGGCCCCGACAGGGGCAATACGAGCAGTACTTC
TRBD2	TRBV20-1	.	TRBJ2-5	CTARPIGLAGGRETQYF	TGCACTGCCCGACCTATCGGACTAGCGGGAGGGCGGGAGACCCAGTACTTC
TRBD1	TRBV29-1	.	TRBJ2-3	CSVVGQGLPDFSTDTQYF	TGCAGCGTCGTTGGACAGGGGCTGCCGGACTTTAGCACAGATACGCAGTATTTT
.	TRBV28	many	TRBJ2-7	CASTERATYEQYF	TGTGCCAGCACGGAGCGGGCGACCTACGAGCAGTACTTC
.	TRBV7-9	.	TRBJ1-6	CASSIHGPDNSPLHF	TGTGCCAGCAGCATACATGGACCTGATAATTCACCCCTCCACTTT
.	TRBV4-1	.	TRBJ1-2	CASGRRHGNDYGYTF	TGCGCCAGCGGTCGCCGACATGGAAATGACTATGGCTACACCTTC
.	TRBV11-2	.	TRBJ1-5	CTSGLSYRDNQPQHF	TGTACCAGCGGCCTCTCCTACAGGGACAATCAGCCCCAACATTTT
.	TRBV7-9	.	TRBJ2-7	CASSTRLGFGQYF	TGTGCCAGCAGCACCCGTCTGGGCTTTGGGCAGTACTTC
.	TRBV5-1	many	TRBJ2-4	CASSSTGRLAKNIQYF	TGCGCCAGCAGCTCGACAGGACGCCTAGCCAAAAACATTCAGTACTTC
.	TRBV6-5	.	TRBJ2-7	CTSSYGEAPYEQYF	TGTACCAGCAGTTACGGGGAAGCCCCCTACGAGCAGTACTTC
TRBD2	TRBV29-1	.	TRBJ2-1	CSLEDPPREGYNEQSF	TGCAGCCTTGAAGATCCCCCGCGGGAGGGTTACAATGAGCAGTCCTTC
TRBD2	TRBV6-1	.	TRBJ2-5	CASRYAGGTSGIKTQYF	TGTGCCAGCAGATATGCGGGAGGAACTAGCGGGATTAAGACCCAGTACTTC
TRBD1	TRBV12-3/TRBV12-4	many	TRBJ1-2	CASSIGTDYGYTF	TGTGCCAGCAGCATCGGGACAGACTATGGCTACACCTTC
.	TRBV28	.	TRBJ2-7	CACSTPGRGAHEQYF	TGCGCCTGCAGTACTCCGGGACGGGGGGCCCACGAGCAGTACTTC
.	TRBV7-8	.	TRBJ2-7	CASTSLTREEWAQYF	TGTGCCAGCACCTCCTTGACAAGGGAAGAGTGGGCGCAGTACTTC
.	TRBV29-1	.	TRBJ2-3	CSVEDLEEWTGGFGRDTQYF	TGCAGCGTTGAAGATCTAGAGGAGTGGACAGGAGGGTTTGGCAGAGATACGCAGTATTTT
.	TRBV29-1	.	TRBJ1-1	CSVEDTEAFF	TGCAGCGTTGAAGACACTGAAGCTTTCTTT
.	TRBV10-3	.	TRBJ1-1	CASQRGSKTKAFF	TGTGCCAGCCAGAGGGGGTCGAAGACTAAAGCTTTCTTT
.	TRBV4-1	.	TRBJ2-1	CANRTTGELFF	TGCGCCAACAGGACCACAGGTGAGCTGTTCTTC
.	TRBV6-6	.	TRBJ1-2	CVSSYSRPTEGYDYTF	TGTGTCAGCAGTTACTCGCGTCCGACAGAGGGCTATGACTACACCTTC
TRBD1	TRBV30	many	TRBJ1-2	CAWTRGLRANYGYTF	TGTGCCTGGACCAGGGGGCTCAGAGCTAACTATGGCTACACCTTC
.	TRBV12-5	.	TRBJ2-1	CASGFPGKGVHEQFF	TGTGCTAGTGGCTTCCCGGGAAAGGGCGTCCATGAGCAGTTCTTC
TRBD1	TRBV2	.	TRBJ1-5	CASRTGPNQPQHF	TGTGCCAGCAGGACAGGGCCTAATCAGCCCCAGCATTTT
TRBD2	TRBV6-5	medium-sized	TRBJ2-7	CASSSGSHEQYF	TGTGCCAGCTCCAGCGGGAGCCACGAGCAGTACTTC
.	TRBV19	.	TRBJ2-4	CASSIAGAMIKNIRYF	TGTGCCAGTAGTATAGCGGGGGCTATGATCAAAAACATTCGGTACTTC
.	TRBV4-1	.	TRBJ2-1	CASNQLISSVNEQFF	TGCGCCAGCAACCAACTTATCAGTAGCGTCAATGAGCAGTTCTTC
.	TRBV6-1	few	TRBJ1-1	CTSSEGPEVFF	TGTACCAGCAGTGAAGGTCCCGAAGTTTTCTTT
.	TRBV10-1	.	TRBJ2-5	CASSPRGARGQETHYF	TGCGCCAGCAGTCCAAGGGGGGCCAGGGGCCAAGAGACCCACTACTTC
.	TRBV5-6	once	TRBJ2-5	CASSMVQAYGETQYF	TGTGCCAGCAGCATGGTGCAGGCCTATGGGGAGACACAGTACTTC
.	TRBV11-2	.	TRBJ1-3	CSSSAGMISGNTIYF	TGTTCCAGCAGCGCAGGCATGATCTCTGGAAACACTATATATTTT
.	TRBV11-2	few	TRBJ2-3	CASSLAESDMQYF	TGTGCTAGCAGTTTAGCGGAGTCAGATATGCAGTATTTT